This T cell receptor beta chain appears in the sequencing data of a study of T cells in localized non-small cell lung cancer. General study points: Sequencing covered just one tumor region, so heterogeneity cannot be ruled out. Appearing in adjacent lung were a median approximately 50 of the top 100 tumor clones.

The CDR3 totals 14 residues. CDR1 is SGHTA, CDR2 FQGNSA, per germline. After removal of 7 bases from V and 4 bases from J, the junction contained 7 bases not matched to a gene. This table comes from immunoSEQ multiplex PCR, and its TCRdb copy is limited to in-frame clones, with some not included. The table has tens of thousands of clones, approximately 83% seen once. As for this clone: Its antigen is still unknown.

The sample in question was peripheral blood, obtained before any cancer treatment. The sequence came from a man between 40 and 69 years old with stage I lung adenocarcinoma. The chain has TRBV7-2 and TRBJ2-1; 7 bases line up with TRBD1. The CDR3 DNA is TGTGCCAGCACCAACAGGGGCGGTTACAATGAGCAGTTCTTC. Translating gives CASTNRGGYNEQFF.